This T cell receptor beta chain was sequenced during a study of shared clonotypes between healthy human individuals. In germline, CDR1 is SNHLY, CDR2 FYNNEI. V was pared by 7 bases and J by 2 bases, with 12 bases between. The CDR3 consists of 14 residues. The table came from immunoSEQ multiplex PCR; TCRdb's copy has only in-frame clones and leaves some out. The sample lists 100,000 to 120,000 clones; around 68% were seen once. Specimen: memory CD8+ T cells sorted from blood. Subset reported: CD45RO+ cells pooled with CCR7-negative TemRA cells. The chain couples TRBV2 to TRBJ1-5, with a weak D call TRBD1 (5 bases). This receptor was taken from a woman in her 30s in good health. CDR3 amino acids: CASKGRGRNQPQHF. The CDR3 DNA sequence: TGTGCCAGCAAGGGGAGGGGTCGCAATCAGCCCCAGCATTTT.